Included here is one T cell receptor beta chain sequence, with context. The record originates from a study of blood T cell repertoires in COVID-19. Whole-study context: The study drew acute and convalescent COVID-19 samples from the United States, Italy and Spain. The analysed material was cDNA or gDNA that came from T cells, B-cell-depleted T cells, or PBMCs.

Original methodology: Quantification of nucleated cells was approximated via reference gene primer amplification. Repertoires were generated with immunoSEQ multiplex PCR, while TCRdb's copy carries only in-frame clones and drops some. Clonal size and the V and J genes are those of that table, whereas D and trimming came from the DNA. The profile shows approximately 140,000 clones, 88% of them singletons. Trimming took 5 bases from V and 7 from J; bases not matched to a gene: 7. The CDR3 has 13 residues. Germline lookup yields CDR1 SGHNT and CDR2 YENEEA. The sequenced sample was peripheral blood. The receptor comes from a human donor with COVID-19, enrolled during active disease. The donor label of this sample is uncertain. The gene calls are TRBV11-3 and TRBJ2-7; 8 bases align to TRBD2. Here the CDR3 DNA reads TGTGCCAGCAGCCAACTAGCGGAGAAGGAGCAGTACTTC. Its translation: CASSQLAEKEQYF.